The 3 T cell receptor beta chains presented below share a single source sample, sequenced in a study of regulatory T cells in long-lasting Graves disease. CDR3 regions were amplified by Arm-PCR using iRepertoire HTBI primers to build TCR beta libraries. MiXCR, applied by TCRdb to the multiplex PCR reads, yields one record per CDR3 protein. The sample contains a few hundred thousand distinct CDR3 sequences, 16% of which appear only once. Time point specified: newly diagnosed GD, antithyroid drugs for less than 3 months. There was RNA extracted from PBMCs, and the TCR library was made from it. Another study also made use of these data, one on T cells in Graves' hyperthyroidism and ophthalmopathy.

The source material was peripheral blood mononuclear cells (PBMCs), sampled at new diagnosis, from a patient treated with antithyroid drugs. These receptors all come from a man aged 40-49 years with Graves disease.

The CDR3 loop is CASSLDAGYGYTF. The CDR3 DNA reads TGCGCCAGCAGCTTGGATGCGGGCTATGGCTACACCTTC. This chain connects TRBV5-1 to TRBJ1-2, with D unclear. CDR1 and CDR2 (germline): SGHRS, YFSETQ. V was cut by 0 bases and J by 4 bases, with 7 bases left in between. This CDR3 is 13 amino acids long.

This clonotype occurred a few times. It may be a read error: a sequence one base away is much more abundant. J is TRBJ2-7 and V is TRBV20-1, with 10 bases matching TRBD2. Germline V gene data show CDR1 as DFQATT and CDR2 as SNEGSKA (reference sequence). The CDR3 runs to 15 residues. V lost 6 bases, J lost 4 bases, and 12 bases stayed unmatched. This CDR3 is CSALSSGGLGYEQYF. The CDR3 DNA sequence: TGCAGTGCACTTTCTAGCGGGGGTCTCGGGTACGAGCAGTACTTC.

This clonotype was seen a handful of times. The chain is built from TRBV19 and TRBJ1-1; D unresolved. Germline V gene lookup returns CDR1 LNHDA and CDR2 SQIVND (reference sequence). V gave up 5 bases and J gave up 4 bases, with 11 bases separating them. This CDR3 has 13 amino acids. The CDR3 region is CASSWTARTEAFF. CDR3 DNA: TGTGCCAGTAGTTGGACGGCTCGCACTGAAGCTTTCTTT.